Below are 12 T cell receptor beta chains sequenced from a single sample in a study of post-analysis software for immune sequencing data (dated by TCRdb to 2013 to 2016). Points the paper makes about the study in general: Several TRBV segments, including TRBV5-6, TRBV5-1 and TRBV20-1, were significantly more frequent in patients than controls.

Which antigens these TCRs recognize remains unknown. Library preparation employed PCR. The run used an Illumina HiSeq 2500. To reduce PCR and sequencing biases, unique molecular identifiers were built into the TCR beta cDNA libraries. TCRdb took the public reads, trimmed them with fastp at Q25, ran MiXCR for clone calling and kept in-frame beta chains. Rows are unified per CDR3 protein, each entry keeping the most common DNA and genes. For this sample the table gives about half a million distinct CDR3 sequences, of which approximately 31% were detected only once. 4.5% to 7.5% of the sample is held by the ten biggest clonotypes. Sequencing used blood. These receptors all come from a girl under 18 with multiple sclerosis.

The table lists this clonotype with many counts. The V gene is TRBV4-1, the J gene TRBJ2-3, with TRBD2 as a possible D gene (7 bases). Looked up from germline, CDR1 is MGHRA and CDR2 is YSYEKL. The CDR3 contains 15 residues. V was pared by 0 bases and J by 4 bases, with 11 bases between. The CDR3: CASSQETGGPDTQYF. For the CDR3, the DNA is TGCGCCAGCAGCCAAGAGACGGGGGGCCCAGATACGCAGTATTTT.

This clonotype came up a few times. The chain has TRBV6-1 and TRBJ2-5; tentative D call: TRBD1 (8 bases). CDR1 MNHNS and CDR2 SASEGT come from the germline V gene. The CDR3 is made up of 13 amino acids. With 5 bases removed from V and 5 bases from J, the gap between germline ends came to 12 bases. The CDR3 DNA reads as TGTGCCAGCAGTCAACAGGGGGGGGAGACCCAGTACTTC. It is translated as CASSQQGGETQYF.

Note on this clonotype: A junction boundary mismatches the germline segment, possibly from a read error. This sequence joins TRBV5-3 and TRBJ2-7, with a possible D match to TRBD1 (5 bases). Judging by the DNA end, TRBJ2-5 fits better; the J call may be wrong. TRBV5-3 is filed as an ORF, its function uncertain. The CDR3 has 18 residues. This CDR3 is CARSFRCQQGCSQGTQYF. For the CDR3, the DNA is TGTGCCAGAAGCTTTCGTTGCCAGCAGGGTTGTAGCCAAGGGACCCAGTACTTC.

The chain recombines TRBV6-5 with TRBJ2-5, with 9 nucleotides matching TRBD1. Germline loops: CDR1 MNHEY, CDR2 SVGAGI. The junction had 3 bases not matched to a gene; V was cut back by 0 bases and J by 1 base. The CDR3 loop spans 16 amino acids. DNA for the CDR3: TGTGCCAGCAGTTACTCGACAGGGGGGGGCCAAGAGACCCAGTACTTC. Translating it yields CASSYSTGGGQETQYF.

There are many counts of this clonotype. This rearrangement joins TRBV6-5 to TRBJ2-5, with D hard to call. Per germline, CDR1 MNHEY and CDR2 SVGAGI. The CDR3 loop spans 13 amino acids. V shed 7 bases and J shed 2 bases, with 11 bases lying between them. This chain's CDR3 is CASTPQPQETQYF. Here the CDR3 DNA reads TGTGCCAGCACCCCCCAACCTCAAGAGACCCAGTACTTC.

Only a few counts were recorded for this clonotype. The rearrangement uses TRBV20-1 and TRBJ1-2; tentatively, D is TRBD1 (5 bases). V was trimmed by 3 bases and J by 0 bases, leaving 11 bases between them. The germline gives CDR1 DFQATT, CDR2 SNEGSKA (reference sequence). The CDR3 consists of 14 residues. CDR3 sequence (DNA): TGCAGTGCTAGTCGGGGGAATTCTAACTATGGCTACACCTTC. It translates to CSASRGNSNYGYTF.

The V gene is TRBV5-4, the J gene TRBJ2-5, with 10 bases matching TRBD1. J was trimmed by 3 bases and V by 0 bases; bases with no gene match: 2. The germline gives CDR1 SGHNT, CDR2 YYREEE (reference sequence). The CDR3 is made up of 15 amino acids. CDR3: CASSLATGGEETQYF. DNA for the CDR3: TGTGCCAGCAGCTTGGCGACAGGGGGCGAAGAGACCCAGTACTTC.

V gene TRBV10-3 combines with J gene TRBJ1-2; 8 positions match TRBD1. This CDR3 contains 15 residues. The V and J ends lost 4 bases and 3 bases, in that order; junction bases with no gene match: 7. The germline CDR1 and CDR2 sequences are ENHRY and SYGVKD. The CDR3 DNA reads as TGTGCCATCAGTGCAACGCAACAGGGGGACTATGGCTACACCTTC. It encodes CAISATQQGDYGYTF.

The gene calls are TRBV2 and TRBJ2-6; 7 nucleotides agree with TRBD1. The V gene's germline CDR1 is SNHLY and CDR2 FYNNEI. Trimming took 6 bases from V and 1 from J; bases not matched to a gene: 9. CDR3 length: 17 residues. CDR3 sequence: CASRGSGQASGANVLTF. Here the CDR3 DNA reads TGTGCCAGCAGGGGGTCTGGACAGGCATCTGGGGCCAACGTCCTGACTTTC.

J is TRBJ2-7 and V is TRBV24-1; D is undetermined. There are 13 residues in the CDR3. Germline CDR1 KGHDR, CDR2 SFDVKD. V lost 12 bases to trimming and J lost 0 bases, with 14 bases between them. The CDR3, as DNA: TGTGCCGTTCCTAGGGATCTCTCCTACGAGCAGTACTTC. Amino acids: CAVPRDLSYEQYF.

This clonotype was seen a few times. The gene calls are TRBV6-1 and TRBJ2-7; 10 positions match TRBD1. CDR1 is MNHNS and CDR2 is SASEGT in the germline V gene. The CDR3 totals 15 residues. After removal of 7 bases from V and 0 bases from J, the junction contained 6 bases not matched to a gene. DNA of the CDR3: TGTGCCAGCACGTCCCGGGACAGGGGCTCCTACGAGCAGTACTTC. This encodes CASTSRDRGSYEQYF.

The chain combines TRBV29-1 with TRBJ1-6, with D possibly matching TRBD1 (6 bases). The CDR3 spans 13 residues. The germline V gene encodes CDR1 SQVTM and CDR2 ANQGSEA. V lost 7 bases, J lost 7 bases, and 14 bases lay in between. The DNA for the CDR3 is TGCAGCGCGCGCGGGACACCCAATTCACCCCTCCACTTT. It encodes CSARGTPNSPLHF.